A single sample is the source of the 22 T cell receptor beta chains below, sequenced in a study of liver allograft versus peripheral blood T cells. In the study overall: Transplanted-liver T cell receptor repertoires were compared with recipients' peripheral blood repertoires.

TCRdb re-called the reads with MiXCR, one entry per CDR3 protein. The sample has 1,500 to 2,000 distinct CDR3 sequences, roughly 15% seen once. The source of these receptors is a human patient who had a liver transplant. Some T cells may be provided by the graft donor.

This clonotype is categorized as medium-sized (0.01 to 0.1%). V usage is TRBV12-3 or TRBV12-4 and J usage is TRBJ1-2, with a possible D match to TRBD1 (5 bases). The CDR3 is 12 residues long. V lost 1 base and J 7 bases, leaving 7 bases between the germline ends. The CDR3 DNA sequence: TGTGCCAGCAGTTTAGGCCAGGGTGGCTACACCTTC. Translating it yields CASSLGQGGYTF.

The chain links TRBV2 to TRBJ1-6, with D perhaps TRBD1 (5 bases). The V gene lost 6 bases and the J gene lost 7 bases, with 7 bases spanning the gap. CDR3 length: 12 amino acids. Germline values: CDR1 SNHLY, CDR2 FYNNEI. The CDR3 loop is CASRQANSPLHF. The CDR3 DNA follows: TGTGCCAGCAGACAGGCAAATTCACCCCTCCACTTT.

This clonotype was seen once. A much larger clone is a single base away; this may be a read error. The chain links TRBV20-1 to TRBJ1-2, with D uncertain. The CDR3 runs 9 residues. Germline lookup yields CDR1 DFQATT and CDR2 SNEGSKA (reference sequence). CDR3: CSEVGGYTF. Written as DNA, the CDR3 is TGCAGCGAGGTAGGCGGCTACACCTTC.

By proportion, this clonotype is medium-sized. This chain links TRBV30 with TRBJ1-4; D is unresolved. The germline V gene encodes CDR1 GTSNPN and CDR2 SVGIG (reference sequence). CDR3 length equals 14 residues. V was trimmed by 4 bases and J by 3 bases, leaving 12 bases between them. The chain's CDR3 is CAWNSDSANEKLFF. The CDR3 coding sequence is TGTGCCTGGAATTCGGACTCAGCTAATGAAAAACTGTTTTTT.

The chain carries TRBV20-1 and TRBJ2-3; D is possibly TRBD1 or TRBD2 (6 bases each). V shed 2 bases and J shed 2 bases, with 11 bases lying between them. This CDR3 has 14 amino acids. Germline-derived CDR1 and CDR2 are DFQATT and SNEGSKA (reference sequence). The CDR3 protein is CSARFGGHTDTQYF. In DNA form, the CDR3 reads TGCAGTGCTAGATTCGGGGGCCACACAGATACGCAGTATTTT.

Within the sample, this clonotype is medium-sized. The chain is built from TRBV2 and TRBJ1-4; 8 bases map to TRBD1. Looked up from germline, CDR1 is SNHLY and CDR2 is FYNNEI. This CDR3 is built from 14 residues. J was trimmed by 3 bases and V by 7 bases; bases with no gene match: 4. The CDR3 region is CASIEDRANEKLFF. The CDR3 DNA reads TGTGCCAGCATCGAGGACAGGGCTAATGAAAAACTGTTTTTT. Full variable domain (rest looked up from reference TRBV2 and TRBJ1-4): EPEVTQTPSHQVTQMGQEVILRCVPISNHLYFYWYRQILGQKVEFLVSFYNNEISEKSEIFDDQFSVERPDGSNFTLKIRSTKLEDSAMYFCASIEDRANEKLFFGSGTQLSVL.

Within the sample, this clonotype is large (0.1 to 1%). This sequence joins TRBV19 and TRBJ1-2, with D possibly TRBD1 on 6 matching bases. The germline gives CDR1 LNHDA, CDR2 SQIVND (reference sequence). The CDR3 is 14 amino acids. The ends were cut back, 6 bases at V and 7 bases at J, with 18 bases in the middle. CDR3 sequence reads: CASRLSRAGAGYTF. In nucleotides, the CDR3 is TGTGCCAGTAGGCTAAGTAGGGCAGGGGCTGGCTACACCTTC. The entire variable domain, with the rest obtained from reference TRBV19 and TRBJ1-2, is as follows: DGGITQSPKYLFRKEGQNVTLSCEQNLNHDAMYWYRQDPGQGLRLIYYSQIVNDFQKGDIAEGYSVSREKKESFPLTVTSAQKNPTAFYLCASRLSRAGAGYTFGSGTRLTVV.

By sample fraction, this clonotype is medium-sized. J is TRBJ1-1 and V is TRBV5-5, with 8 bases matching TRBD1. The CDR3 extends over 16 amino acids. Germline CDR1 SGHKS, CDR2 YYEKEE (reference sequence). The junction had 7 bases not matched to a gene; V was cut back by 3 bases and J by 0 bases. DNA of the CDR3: TGTGCCAGCAGCTCAAGGTGGACAGGGATGAACACTGAAGCTTTCTTT. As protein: CASSSRWTGMNTEAFF.

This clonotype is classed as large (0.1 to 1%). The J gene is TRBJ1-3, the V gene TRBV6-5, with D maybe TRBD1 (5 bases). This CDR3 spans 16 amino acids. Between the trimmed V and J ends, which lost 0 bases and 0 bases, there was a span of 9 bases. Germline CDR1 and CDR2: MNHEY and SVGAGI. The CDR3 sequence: CASSYSPGSSGNTIYF. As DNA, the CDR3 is TGTGCCAGCAGTTACTCCCCAGGGAGCTCTGGAAACACCATATATTTT.

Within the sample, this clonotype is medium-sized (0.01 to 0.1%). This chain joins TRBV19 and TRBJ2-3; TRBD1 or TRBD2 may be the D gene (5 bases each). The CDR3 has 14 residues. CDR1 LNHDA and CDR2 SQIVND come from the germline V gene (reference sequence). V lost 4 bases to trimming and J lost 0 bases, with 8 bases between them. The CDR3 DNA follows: TGTGCCAGTAGTACCCGGGACAGCACAGATACGCAGTATTTT. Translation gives CASSTRDSTDTQYF.

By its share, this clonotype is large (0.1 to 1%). The DNA for the CDR3 is TGTGCCAGCTCACCACCAGCGGGAGCGGTCACGAATACGCAGTATTTT. Protein sequence: CASSPPAGAVTNTQYF. The chain has TRBV18 and TRBJ2-3; 8 bases are shared with TRBD2. J gave up 7 bases and V 0 bases, and 9 bases lay outside the gene matches. In germline, CDR1 is KGHSH, CDR2 LQKENI. The length of the CDR3 is 16 residues.

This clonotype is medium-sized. The CDR3 region has the DNA TGTGCCAGCAGCTCTCCGGGACAGGCCTTGTACGAGCAGTACTTC. Its protein product is CASSSPGQALYEQYF. This chain uses TRBV5-4 with TRBJ2-7; 8 bases map to TRBD1. Germline loops: CDR1 SGHNT, CDR2 YYREEE (reference sequence). V trimming: 3 bases; J trimming: 4 bases; junction bases outside the gene matches: 9. The CDR3 consists of 15 residues.

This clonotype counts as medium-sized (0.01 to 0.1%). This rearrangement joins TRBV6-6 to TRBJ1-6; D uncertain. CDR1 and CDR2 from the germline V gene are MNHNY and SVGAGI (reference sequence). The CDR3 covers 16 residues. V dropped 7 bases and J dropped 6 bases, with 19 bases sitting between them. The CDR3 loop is CASTLIIGRRNSPLHF. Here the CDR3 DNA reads TGTGCCAGCACTCTGATTATAGGAAGGCGTAATTCACCCCTCCACTTT.

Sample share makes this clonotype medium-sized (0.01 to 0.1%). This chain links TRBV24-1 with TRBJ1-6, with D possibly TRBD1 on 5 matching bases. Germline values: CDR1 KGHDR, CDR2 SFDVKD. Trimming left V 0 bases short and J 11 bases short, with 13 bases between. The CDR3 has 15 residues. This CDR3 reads CATSDLGTSSAPLHF. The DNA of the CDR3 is TGTGCCACCAGTGATTTGGGGACTTCATCGGCACCCCTCCACTTT.

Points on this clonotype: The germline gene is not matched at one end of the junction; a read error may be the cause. CDR3 region: CANSFTGPTYEQYF. The CDR3 nucleotides read TGCGCCAACAGCTTCACCGGGCCGACCTACGAGCAGTACTTC. J is TRBJ2-7 and V is TRBV5-1; D is unclear. The length of the CDR3 is 14 residues. Germline loops: CDR1 SGHRS, CDR2 YFSETQ.

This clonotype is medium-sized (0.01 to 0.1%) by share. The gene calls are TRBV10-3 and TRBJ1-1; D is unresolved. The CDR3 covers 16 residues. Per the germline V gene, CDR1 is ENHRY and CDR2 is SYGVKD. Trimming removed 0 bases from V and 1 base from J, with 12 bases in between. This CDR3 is CAISESAAYRNTEAFF. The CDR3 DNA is TGTGCCATCAGTGAGTCGGCAGCCTACCGGAACACTGAAGCTTTCTTT.

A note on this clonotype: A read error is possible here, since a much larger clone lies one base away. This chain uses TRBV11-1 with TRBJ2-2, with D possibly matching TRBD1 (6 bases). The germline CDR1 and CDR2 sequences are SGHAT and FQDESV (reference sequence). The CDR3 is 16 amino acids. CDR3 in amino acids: CASSLSRRGHTGDLFF. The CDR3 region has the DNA TGTGCCAGCAGCTTATCTCGCAGGGGCCACACCGGGGATCTGTTTTTT.

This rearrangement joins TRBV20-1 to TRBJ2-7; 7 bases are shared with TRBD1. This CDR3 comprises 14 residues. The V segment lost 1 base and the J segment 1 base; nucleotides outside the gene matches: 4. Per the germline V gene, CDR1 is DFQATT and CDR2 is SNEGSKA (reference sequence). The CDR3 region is CSARAGGRSYEQYF. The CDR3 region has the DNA TGCAGTGCTAGAGCAGGGGGTCGATCCTACGAGCAGTACTTC.

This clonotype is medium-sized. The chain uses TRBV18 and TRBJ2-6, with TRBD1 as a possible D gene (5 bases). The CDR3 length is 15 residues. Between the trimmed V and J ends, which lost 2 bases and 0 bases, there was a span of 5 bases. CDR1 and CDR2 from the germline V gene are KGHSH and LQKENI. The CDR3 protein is CASSPRGSGANVLTF. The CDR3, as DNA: TGTGCCAGCTCACCAAGGGGCTCTGGGGCCAACGTCCTGACTTTC.

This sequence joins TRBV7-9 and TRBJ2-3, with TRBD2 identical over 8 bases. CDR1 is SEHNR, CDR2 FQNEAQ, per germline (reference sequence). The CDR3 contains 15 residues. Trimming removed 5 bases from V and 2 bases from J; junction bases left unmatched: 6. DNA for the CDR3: TGTGCCAGCAGCCTGGGACTAGGGATCACAGATACGCAGTATTTT. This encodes CASSLGLGITDTQYF.

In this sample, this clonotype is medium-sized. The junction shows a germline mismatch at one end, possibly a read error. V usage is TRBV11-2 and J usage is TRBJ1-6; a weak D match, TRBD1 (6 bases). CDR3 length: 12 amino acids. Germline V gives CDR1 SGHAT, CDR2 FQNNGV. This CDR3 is CASSLDRGLLYF. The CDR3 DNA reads TGTGCCAGCAGCTTAGACCGGGGGCTTCTTTACTTT.

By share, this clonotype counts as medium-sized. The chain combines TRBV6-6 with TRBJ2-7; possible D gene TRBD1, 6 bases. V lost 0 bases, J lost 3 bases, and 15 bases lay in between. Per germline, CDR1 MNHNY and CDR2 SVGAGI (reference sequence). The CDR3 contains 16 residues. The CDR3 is CASSYSTHRVGYEQYF. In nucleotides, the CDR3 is TGTGCCAGCAGTTACTCGACGCACAGGGTCGGCTACGAGCAGTACTTC.